These T cell receptor beta chains were read from a single sample in a study of T cells after posttransplantation cyclophosphamide. The assay was immunoSEQ multiplex PCR, and TCRdb's table has in-frame clones only and misses some. The table lists around 17,000 clones, roughly 85% of them singletons. The sequences come from PBMCs, collected after allogeneic stem cell transplant with calcineurin inhibitor and methotrexate. The receptor set was obtained from a female patient in her late teens or twenties who received an allogeneic stem cell transplant from an unrelated donor, was CMV-positive, and had acute and chronic GVHD. T cells may partly derive from the graft donor. CDR3s include the opening cysteine and the closing phenylalanine or tryptophan. The D gene is left open where the match is weak. Only part of the rows carry a size: once, few, many, or a class if the clone is expanded.

J,D,V,size,CDR3,DNA
TRBJ2-1,TRBD1,TRBV5-6,NA,CASSLPRQGYNEQFF,TGTGCCAGCAGCCTCCCCAGACAGGGATACAATGAGCAGTTCTTC
TRBJ2-7,TRBD1,TRBV2,NA,CASSGLGQGFYEQYF,TGTGCCAGCAGTGGGTTGGGACAGGGGTTCTACGAGCAGTACTTC
TRBJ2-7,NA,TRBV6-5,NA,CASSYSLTQGHEQYF,TGTGCCAGCAGTTACTCGCTAACACAGGGCCACGAGCAGTACTTC
TRBJ2-2,NA,TRBV27,NA,CASGDIPVTGELFF,TGTGCCAGCGGGGACATCCCTGTCACCGGGGAGCTGTTTTTT
TRBJ1-5,NA,TRBV11-2,NA,CASSLDTGRNQPQHF,TGTGCCAGCAGCTTAGATACAGGACGCAATCAGCCCCAGCATTTT
TRBJ1-1,TRBD1,TRBV6-5,NA,CATNQGVNEAFF,TGTGCCACCAACCAGGGGGTGAATGAAGCTTTCTTT
TRBJ1-5,NA,TRBV28,NA,CASSFWGGQPQHF,TGTGCCAGCAGTTTTTGGGGGGGTCAGCCCCAGCATTTT
TRBJ2-2,NA,TRBV19,NA,CASKNRWAGNTGELFF,TGTGCCAGTAAAAATAGGTGGGCGGGGAACACCGGGGAGCTGTTTTTT
TRBJ2-1,TRBD2,TRBV15,NA,CATSKAGGYNEQFF,TGTGCCACCAGCAAAGCGGGAGGCTACAATGAGCAGTTCTTC
TRBJ2-1,NA,TRBV30,NA,CAWSILGAEQFF,TGTGCCTGGAGCATACTAGGCGCTGAGCAGTTCTTC
TRBJ2-3,TRBD2,TRBV5-1,NA,CASSLNVGAGADTQYF,TGCGCCAGCAGCTTAAATGTTGGAGCGGGAGCTGATACGCAGTATTTT
TRBJ2-5,TRBD1,TRBV5-6,NA,CASSLGAWTGRQETQYF,TGTGCCAGCAGCTTGGGGGCGTGGACAGGACGGCAAGAGACCCAGTACTTC
TRBJ2-7,NA,TRBV14,few,CASSPGRGTREQYF,TGTGCCAGCTCACCCGGGCGCGGGACCCGCGAGCAGTACTTC
TRBJ2-7,NA,TRBV19,few,CASSPTRGTYEQYF,TGTGCCAGTAGTCCCACTAGGGGGACCTACGAGCAGTACTTC
TRBJ2-7,NA,TRBV7-9,NA,CASSLGQGTTYEQYF,TGTGCCAGCAGCTTAGGTCAGGGAACCACCTACGAGCAGTACTTC
TRBJ2-5,NA,TRBV19,NA,CASREAPGPQYF,TGTGCCAGTAGGGAGGCCCCAGGTCCCCAGTACTTC
TRBJ2-2,TRBD1,TRBV5-1,NA,CASRLGTGTGELFF,TGCGCCAGCAGGTTGGGGACAGGGACCGGGGAGCTGTTTTTT
TRBJ1-2,TRBD1,TRBV16,NA,CASSQSALGRTGYGYTF,TGTGCCAGCAGCCAATCGGCTCTCGGCAGGACAGGCTATGGCTACACCTTC
TRBJ2-5,NA,TRBV7-6,NA,CASSSLPSGKETQYF,TGTGCCAGCAGCTCCCTTCCCTCGGGGAAAGAGACCCAGTACTTC
TRBJ2-5,TRBD2,TRBV2,NA,CASSRLAGGPRETQYF,TGTGCCAGCAGTAGACTAGCGGGAGGGCCGAGAGAGACCCAGTACTTC
TRBJ2-4,NA,TRBV25-1,NA,CASSESGSGAKNIQYF,TGTGCCAGCAGTGAATCAGGGTCTGGAGCCAAAAACATTCAGTACTTC
TRBJ2-1,TRBD2,TRBV29-1,NA,CSAEPTTSGEGSYNEQFF,TGCAGCGCCGAACCAACGACTAGCGGGGAGGGCTCCTACAATGAGCAGTTCTTC
TRBJ1-1,NA,TRBV28,NA,CASSSGGPNTEAFF,TGTGCCAGCAGTTCGGGGGGCCCGAACACTGAAGCTTTCTTT
TRBJ2-1,NA,TRBV27,NA,CASSLFSAIDEQFF,TGTGCCAGCAGTTTATTCAGCGCTATCGATGAGCAGTTCTTC
TRBJ1-1,NA,TRBV19,NA,CASRVTGITEAFF,TGTGCCAGTAGAGTAACAGGGATCACTGAAGCTTTCTTT
TRBJ1-1,NA,TRBV30,NA,CAWSVSGGTEAFF,TGTGCCTGGAGTGTATCGGGGGGCACTGAAGCTTTCTTT
TRBJ2-1,TRBD2,TRBV5-6,NA,CATSGRDYNEQFF,TGTGCCACCAGCGGGAGGGACTACAATGAGCAGTTCTTC
TRBJ2-1,TRBD2,TRBV6-5,NA,CASSPRGRDNEQFF,TGTGCCAGCAGCCCTCGGGGGAGGGACAATGAGCAGTTCTTC
TRBJ2-7,TRBD1,TRBV18,NA,CASSPLSGQGSSYEQYF,TGTGCCAGCTCACCTCTCTCGGGACAGGGGAGCTCCTACGAGCAGTACTTC
TRBJ2-3,TRBD2,TRBV7-8,few,CASSLAGTSGIDTQYF,TGTGCCAGCAGCTTAGCTGGGACTAGCGGTATAGATACGCAGTATTTT
TRBJ2-7,NA,TRBV7-6,NA,CASSSGGFWQYF,TGTGCCAGCAGCTCTGGAGGGTTTTGGCAGTACTTC
TRBJ2-1,TRBD1,TRBV19,NA,CASSIQSGTGYREQFF,TGTGCCAGTAGTATCCAATCCGGGACAGGGTATAGGGAGCAGTTCTTC
TRBJ2-1,TRBD1,TRBV19,once,CASSISGGSYNEQFF,TGTGCCAGTAGTATCTCAGGGGGCTCCTACAATGAGCAGTTCTTC
TRBJ2-3,TRBD2,TRBV4-2,NA,CASSQSLGSGRDTQYF,TGTGCCAGCAGCCAATCCCTGGGGAGCGGGAGGGATACGCAGTATTTT
TRBJ2-7,TRBD1,TRBV29-1,NA,CSVYGTGKEQYF,TGCAGCGTTTACGGGACAGGCAAGGAGCAGTACTTC
TRBJ1-2,TRBD1,TRBV19,NA,CASSTEDRANYGYTF,TGTGCCAGTAGTACGGAAGACAGGGCGAACTATGGCTACACCTTC
TRBJ2-1,TRBD2,TRBV6-5,NA,CASRGASGIYNEQFF,TGTGCCAGCCGGGGAGCTAGCGGGATCTACAATGAGCAGTTCTTC
TRBJ2-5,TRBD1,TRBV7-9,NA,CASSKMTGEETQYF,TGTGCCAGCAGCAAGATGACAGGGGAAGAGACCCAGTACTTC
TRBJ2-7,NA,TRBV7-9,NA,CASSRTGSHYEQYF,TGTGCCAGCAGCCGAACCGGGTCCCACTACGAGCAGTACTTC
TRBJ1-1,TRBD1,TRBV2,NA,CASSGGQGNEAFF,TGTGCCAGCAGTGGGGGACAGGGTAATGAAGCTTTCTTT
TRBJ1-1,NA,TRBV5-1,NA,CASSFIPTEVNTEAFF,TGCGCCAGCAGCTTTATACCGACGGAGGTGAACACTGAAGCTTTCTTT
TRBJ2-3,NA,TRBV28,NA,CASSPIATTDTQYF,TGTGCCAGCAGTCCGATAGCCACCACAGATACGCAGTATTTT
TRBJ1-1,NA,TRBV6-1,NA,CASSENFRWGLKAEAFF,TGTGCCAGCAGTGAGAATTTTCGGTGGGGGCTCAAGGCTGAAGCTTTCTTT
TRBJ1-2,TRBD1,TRBV6-5,NA,CASARQGSNYGYTF,TGTGCCAGCGCGAGACAGGGGTCTAACTATGGCTACACCTTC
TRBJ1-2,NA,TRBV5-5,once,CASSLDIFYGYTF,TGTGCCAGCAGCTTGGACATTTTCTATGGCTACACCTTC
TRBJ2-7,TRBD2,TRBV7-2,NA,CASSSGPGRYYEQYF,TGTGCCAGCAGCTCAGGGCCCGGGAGGTACTACGAGCAGTACTTC
TRBJ2-1,TRBD2,TRBV18,NA,CASSPSGLGIGNEQFF,TGTGCCAGCTCACCATCGGGACTAGGGATTGGCAATGAGCAGTTCTTC
TRBJ2-3,TRBD2,TRBV7-9,NA,CASSPRSGRAYVNTDTQYF,TGTGCCAGCAGCCCCCGCAGCGGGAGGGCCTATGTGAACACAGATACGCAGTATTTT
TRBJ2-5,TRBD2,TRBV10-3,NA,CAISDSSGRAQETQYF,TGTGCCATCAGTGACTCTAGCGGGAGGGCCCAAGAGACCCAGTACTTC
TRBJ2-7,NA,TRBV5-1,once,CASSWAAGTYEQYF,TGCGCCAGCAGCTGGGCAGCTGGTACCTACGAGCAGTACTTC
TRBJ1-2,NA,TRBV27,NA,CASSLSGSYGYTF,TGTGCCAGCAGTTTATCGGGCAGCTATGGCTACACCTTC
TRBJ1-1,NA,TRBV28,NA,CASSPQGITEAFF,TGTGCCAGCAGCCCCCAGGGGATCACTGAAGCTTTCTTT
TRBJ2-7,NA,TRBV6-6,NA,CASSYRGVRRSYEQYF,TGTGCCAGCAGTTATCGCGGGGTAAGACGGTCCTACGAGCAGTACTTC
TRBJ2-3,TRBD2,TRBV15,NA,CATSREEGRESDTQYF,TGTGCCACCAGTCGGGAGGAGGGGCGGGAGTCAGATACGCAGTATTTT